This section outlines one T cell receptor (beta chain) sequence together with its context. What it recognizes is unknown. In the PCR, 60 Vbeta and 13 Jbeta primers were used. Measured with immunoSEQ multiplex PCR; TCRdb has only the in-frame clones, and not every one. The sample yields tens of thousands of clones, approximately 80% seen once. This sample stems from a study of cytomegalovirus exposure and HLA in healthy donors. Germline V lookup: CDR1 ENHRY, CDR2 SYGVKD. This CDR3 has 13 amino acids. Trimming pared 6 bases from V and 7 bases from J, leaving 12 bases between. Points from the study as a whole: The classifier reportedly diagnosed cytomegalovirus status with high specificity and sensitivity. As a later analysis revealed, the rate of TCR association differed by HLA locus, with DRB1 most and HLA-C fewest.

The TCR originated in a man between 45 and 60 years old in good health and CMV-seronegative. The rearrangement uses TRBV10-3 and TRBJ2-2; maybe TRBD2 (5 bases). Material: PBMCs. The CDR3 here is CAIRRVLDGELFF. The CDR3 DNA follows: TGTGCCATCAGGAGGGTTTTGGACGGGGAGCTGTTTTTT.